The clone carrying this T cell receptor beta chain came up once. Profiling relied on immunoSEQ multiplex PCR, and the TCRdb table lists in-frame clones only, not all of them. The sample records 150,000 to 200,000 clones, approximately 87% being singletons. Seattle researchers signed up patients amid active infection and tracked them longitudinally. The CDR3 contains 14 residues. V lost 4 bases, J lost 8 bases, and 2 bases stayed unmatched. Germline V gene lookup returns CDR1 SGHVS and CDR2 FNYEAQ. The source of the sample is a study of blood T cell repertoires in COVID-19. Study details: Samples representing acute and convalescent COVID-19 were sourced from the United States, Italy and Spain. From T cells, B-cell-depleted T cells, or PBMCs came the material, which was cDNA or gDNA.

The source of this sequence is a woman aged 70-85 years with COVID-19, enrolled during active disease. Specimen: peripheral blood. The V gene is TRBV7-6, the J gene TRBJ2-1; 13 nucleotides agree with TRBD2. The DNA of the CDR3 is TGTGCCAGCAGCTGGACTAGCGGGAGAGATGAGCAGTTCTTC. Its protein product is CASSWTSGRDEQFF.